A single T cell receptor beta chain is shown here with its context. The sample comes from a study of cytomegalovirus exposure and HLA in healthy donors. The primer mix had 60 Vbeta and 13 Jbeta primers. Profiling relied on immunoSEQ multiplex PCR, and the TCRdb table lists in-frame clones only, not all of them. Seen here are 150,000 to 200,000 clones, around 75% observed once, and the top ten hold roughly 3%. The CDR3 loop spans 16 amino acids. V was pared by 0 bases and J by 7 bases, with 6 bases of the junction left unmatched. Germline V CDR1 and CDR2: SGDLS, YYNGEE. This sequence originates from a woman in her 50s in good health and CMV-seropositive. The chain recombines TRBV9 with TRBJ2-1, with TRBD2 matching 11 bases. The sample was PBMCs. CDR3 sequence (DNA): TGTGCCAGCAGCGTAGTAGCGGGGGGGCCGTCGAATGAGCAGTTCTTC. Protein: CASSVVAGGPSNEQFF.